What follows are 18 T cell receptor beta chains derived from one specimen sequenced in a study of blood T cell repertoires in COVID-19. Sequenced by immunoSEQ multiplex PCR; TCRdb stores in-frame clones only, minus some. The sample records over 200,000 clones, around 86% being singletons. The material sequenced was PBMCs or T cells enriched from blood (not recorded which). These receptors were collected from a man aged 18 to 29 who had recovered from COVID-19.

This chain's CDR3 is CASSQGADPYGYTF. The CDR3, as DNA: TGTGCCAGCAGCCAAGGTGCGGATCCCTATGGCTACACCTTC. The chain joins TRBV3-1 (or the pseudogene TRBV3-2) to TRBJ1-2; D not certain. CDR1 is LGHDT and CDR2 is YNNKEL in the germline V gene (reference sequence). The germline V and J ends were trimmed by 1 base and 4 bases, with 10 bases remaining between them. CDR3 length: 14 residues.

The table lists this clone with a count of one. The chain carries TRBV18 and TRBJ1-2; a possible D gene is TRBD1 (5 bases). Germline assignment: CDR1 KGHSH and CDR2 LQKENI. The CDR3 spans 15 residues. Trimming pared 3 bases from V and 0 bases from J, leaving 11 bases between. As DNA, the CDR3 is TGTGCCAGCTCACCTTCGGGGGGGGCTAACTATGGCTACACCTTC. Translating it yields CASSPSGGANYGYTF.

The genes are TRBV2 and TRBJ2-1, with 10 bases matching TRBD2. This CDR3 has 15 residues. The germline CDR1 and CDR2 sequences are SNHLY and FYNNEI. After removal of 5 bases from V and 4 bases from J, the junction contained 5 bases not matched to a gene. CDR3 sequence (DNA): TGTGCCAGCAGTCTCAGAGCGGGGGGGTACAATGAGCAGTTCTTC. Its protein is CASSLRAGGYNEQFF. Drawing the rest from reference TRBV2 and TRBJ2-1, the complete variable domain is EPEVTQTPSHQVTQMGQEVILRCVPISNHLYFYWYRQILGQKVEFLVSFYNNEISEKSEIFDDQFSVERPDGSNFTLKIRSTKLEDSAMYFCASSLRAGGYNEQFFGPGTRLTVL.

This clone was recorded a few times. This chain uses TRBV3-1 (or the pseudogene TRBV3-2) with TRBJ2-7; unclear D gene. The length of the CDR3 is 12 residues. Per the germline V gene, CDR1 is LGHDT and CDR2 is YNNKEL (reference sequence). The V gene lost 1 base and the J gene lost 8 bases, with 9 bases spanning the gap. The DNA for the CDR3 is TGTGCCAGCAGCCAAGTACGTAGCCAGCAGTACTTC. It translates to CASSQVRSQQYF.

The chain couples TRBV27 to TRBJ2-1, with a tentative D call TRBD1 (5 bases). The CDR3 sequence is 15 residues long. CDR1 is MNHEY, CDR2 SMNVEV, per germline (reference sequence). V lost 0 bases and J 10 bases, leaving 16 bases between the germline ends. CDR3 bases: TGTGCCAGCAGTTTATCTGGGGCCGGGTTATCAGAGCAGTTCTTC. It specifies CASSLSGAGLSEQFF.

This chain uses TRBV5-1 with TRBJ2-5; D perhaps matches TRBD2 (6 bases). Germline lookup yields CDR1 SGHRS and CDR2 YFSETQ. The CDR3 contains 15 residues. Trimming took off 3 bases at V and 3 bases at J, with 15 bases between the two ends. CDR3 amino acids: CASSSGSLLEETQYF. In nucleotides, the CDR3 is TGCGCCAGCAGCTCCGGGAGTCTGTTGGAAGAGACCCAGTACTTC.

V and J are TRBV3-1 (or the pseudogene TRBV3-2) and TRBJ1-2; TRBD1 is a possible D gene (5 bases). Per germline, CDR1 LGHDT and CDR2 YNNKEL (reference sequence). There are 14 residues in the CDR3. Between the trimmed V and J ends, which lost 0 bases and 8 bases, there was a span of 13 bases. The DNA for the CDR3 is TGTGCCAGCAGCCAAGAGACACGGGACTGGGGCTACACCTTC. Translating it yields CASSQETRDWGYTF.

The chain uses TRBV18 and TRBJ1-6; 9 nucleotides align to TRBD1. Germline assignment: CDR1 KGHSH and CDR2 LQKENI. The junction had 8 bases not matched to a gene; V was cut back by 6 bases and J by 8 bases. CDR3 length equals 15 residues. The CDR3 DNA reads TGTGCCAGCTCCCCCAGCCGGGACAGGGATTCACCCCTCCACTTT. Protein: CASSPSRDRDSPLHF.

The chain uses TRBV6-2 or TRBV6-3 and TRBJ2-2; 8 nucleotides align to TRBD2. CDR1 and CDR2 from the germline V gene are MNHEY and SVGEGT. After removal of 3 bases from V and 9 bases from J, the junction contained 6 bases not matched to a gene. CDR3 length: 14 amino acids. The CDR3 sequence is CASSYSREARELFF. CDR3 DNA: TGTGCCAGCAGTTATTCGCGGGAGGCTAGGGAGCTGTTTTTT.

The chain links TRBV7-3 to TRBJ2-1; 8 bases line up with TRBD2. The CDR3 is 14 amino acids. Looked up from germline, CDR1 is SGHTA and CDR2 is FQGTGA. The junction had 7 bases not matched to a gene; V was cut back by 5 bases and J by 7 bases. CDR3 in amino acids: CASSTPASGNEQFF. The CDR3 DNA is TGTGCCAGCAGCACTCCGGCTAGCGGGAATGAGCAGTTCTTC. Looking up the rest from reference TRBV7-3 and TRBJ2-1 gives the full variable domain: GAGVSQTPSNKVTEKGKYVELRCDPISGHTALYWYRQSLGQGPEFLIYFQGTGAADDSGLPNDRFFAVRPEGSVSTLKIQRTERGDSAVYLCASSTPASGNEQFFGPGTRLTVL.

In regard to this clone: Within the sample, other DNA sequences also encode this same CDR3. The chain links TRBV30 to TRBJ2-5; TRBD2 matches 13 bases. After removal of 4 bases from V and 4 bases from J, the junction contained 6 bases not matched to a gene. Looked up from germline, CDR1 is GTSNPN and CDR2 is SVGIG (reference sequence). This CDR3 is 15 amino acids long. The CDR3 bases are TGTGCCTGGAACCGACTAGCGGGAGGTCGAGAGACCCAGTACTTC. Protein product: CAWNRLAGGRETQYF. The full variable domain, with the rest looked up from reference TRBV30 and TRBJ2-5, is SQTIHQWPATLVQPVGSPLSLECTVEGTSNPNLYWYRQAAGRGLQLLFYSVGIGQISSEVPQNLSASRPQDRQFILSSKKLLLSDSGFYLCAWNRLAGGRETQYFGPGTRLLVL.

The CDR3 loop is CAWSVPGSYEQYF. The CDR3 DNA sequence: TGTGCCTGGAGTGTACCGGGCTCCTACGAGCAGTACTTC. This chain uses TRBV30 with TRBJ2-7; D is unclear. The CDR3 is 13 residues long. The germline V gene encodes CDR1 GTSNPN and CDR2 SVGIG (reference sequence). Deletions cut 0 bases from V and 0 bases from J, with 6 bases between.

The V and J genes are TRBV5-1 and TRBJ1-4; D might be TRBD1 (5 bases). Trimming stripped 5 bases from V and 5 bases from J, with 10 bases between. CDR3 size: 13 residues. CDR1 SGHRS and CDR2 YFSETQ come from the germline V gene. Here the CDR3 reads CASRLAGNEKLFF. The DNA for the CDR3 is TGCGCCAGCAGGCTTGCAGGGAATGAAAAACTGTTTTTT.

CDR3 in amino acids: CASSELQGSGEKLFF. CDR3 DNA sequence: TGTGCCAGCAGTGAATTACAAGGGAGTGGTGAAAAACTGTTTTTT. The chain recombines TRBV25-1 with TRBJ1-4; D ambiguous. Germline V lookup: CDR1 MGHDK, CDR2 SYGVNS. V was clipped by 1 base and J by 7 bases, with 13 bases between them. The CDR3 is made up of 15 amino acids.

The V and J genes are TRBV7-8 and TRBJ1-4; TRBD1 is a possible D gene (5 bases). Looked up from germline, CDR1 is SGHVS and CDR2 is FQNEAQ. Trimming removed 4 bases at V and 11 bases at J, with 20 bases between. The CDR3 spans 15 residues. CDR3 nucleotides: TGTGCCAGCAGCTCCGGACGGACTAACGCAGGGAAACTGTTTTTT. Its translation is CASSSGRTNAGKLFF. Based on the CDR3 plus reference TRBV7-8 and TRBJ1-4, the full variable domain is GAGVSQSPRYKVAKRGQDVALRCDPISGHVSLFWYQQALGQGPEFLTYFQNEAQLDKSGLPSDRFFAERPEGSVSTLKIQRTQQEDSAVYLCASSSGRTNAGKLFFGSGTQLSVL.

The V call is TRBV3-1 (or the pseudogene TRBV3-2), the J call TRBJ1-2; a weak D match, TRBD1 (5 bases). V lost 1 base and J 6 bases, leaving 12 bases between the germline ends. Germline V CDR1 and CDR2: LGHDT, YNNKEL (reference sequence). The CDR3 loop spans 14 amino acids. The CDR3 region is CASSQATGFNGYTF. In DNA, the CDR3 is TGTGCCAGCAGCCAAGCAACAGGCTTCAATGGCTACACCTTC.

This rearrangement joins TRBV6-4 to TRBJ2-5; the match to TRBD2 covers 11 bases. V was clipped by 6 bases and J by 1 base; unmatched bases: 19. The germline V gene encodes CDR1 MRHNA and CDR2 SNTAGT. The CDR3 has 20 amino acids. Here the CDR3 reads CASRLGLAGLHTRPQETQYF. The CDR3 coding sequence is TGTGCCAGCAGACTCGGACTAGCGGGTCTTCATACACGACCCCAAGAGACCCAGTACTTC.

The chain uses TRBV2 and TRBJ1-5; D is possibly TRBD1 (6 bases). Germline-derived CDR1 and CDR2 are SNHLY and FYNNEI. V was clipped by 6 bases and J by 5 bases, with 11 bases between them. The CDR3 contains 13 residues. The CDR3 protein is CASSKDRDQPQHF. CDR3 DNA: TGTGCCAGCAGCAAGGACAGAGATCAGCCCCAGCATTTT.